These 8 T cell receptor beta chains originate from one sample sequenced in a study of blood T cell repertoires in COVID-19. Some clones are missing from TCRdb's copy, which holds only in-frame ones; the method was immunoSEQ multiplex PCR. The data contain about 200,000 clones, around 89% of them seen just once; the ten biggest clones take up 5% to 6.5%. The sample consisted of peripheral blood. Source of these receptors: a middle-aged man with active or convalescent COVID-19.

This clone has a single count. J is TRBJ2-6 and V is TRBV25-1; maybe TRBD1 (6 bases). The V and J ends lost 1 base and 0 bases respectively, with 13 bases between them. Germline-derived CDR1 and CDR2 are MGHDK and SYGVNS. The CDR3 runs to 18 residues. CDR3 DNA: TGTGCCAGCAGTGAATTGGGTTGGGGGCGCTCTGGGGCCAACGTCCTGACTTTC. It is translated as CASSELGWGRSGANVLTF.

V is TRBV3-1 (or the pseudogene TRBV3-2) and J is TRBJ2-2, with D hard to call. The germline V gene has CDR1 LGHDT and CDR2 YNNKEL (reference sequence). The CDR3 sequence is 13 residues long. The V end lost 4 bases, the J end lost 1 base, and 4 bases lay between the germline ends. The CDR3 nucleotides read TGTGCCAGCAGCCTCGGGAACACCGGGGAGCTGTTTTTT. Its translation: CASSLGNTGELFF.

This rearrangement joins TRBV28 to TRBJ1-5, with D possibly TRBD1 on 5 matching bases. Germline CDR1 MDHEN, CDR2 SYDVKM. Trimming cost V 6 bases and J 2 bases, with 11 bases left between them. CDR3 length: 14 amino acids. The CDR3 region has the DNA TGTGCCAGCAGCCGGGGGGTGGGCAATCAGCCCCAGCATTTT. Translated: CASSRGVGNQPQHF.

This clone was counted once. The CDR3 region has the DNA TGTGCCAGCAGCTTAGCGGTAGGGGGCACCTATAATTCACCCCTCCACTTT. This encodes CASSLAVGGTYNSPLHF. The J gene is TRBJ1-6, the V gene TRBV7-2; TRBD1 matches at 7 bases. The V and J ends lost 0 bases and 2 bases, in that order; junction bases with no gene match: 4. There are 17 residues in the CDR3. The germline V gene has CDR1 SGHTA and CDR2 FQGNSA.

This clone was counted once. J is TRBJ2-3 and V is TRBV29-1; TRBD1 might be the D (6 bases). V was cut by 4 bases and J by 5 bases, with 13 bases left in between. Germline loops: CDR1 SQVTM, CDR2 ANQGSEA. CDR3 length: 13 residues. CDR3 sequence reads: CSVAGAVGDTQYF. CDR3 DNA: TGCAGCGTTGCAGGGGCCGTGGGAGATACGCAGTATTTT.

The chain links TRBV5-1 to TRBJ2-3, with D possibly TRBD2 on 5 matching bases. The germline V and J ends were trimmed by 0 bases and 0 bases, with 11 bases remaining between them. Germline-derived CDR1 and CDR2 are SGHRS and YFSETQ. The CDR3 contains 16 residues. Written as DNA, the CDR3 is TGCGCCAGCAGCTTGGCCGACTACACAAGCACAGATACGCAGTATTTT. Translation gives CASSLADYTSTDTQYF.

This chain connects TRBV10-2 to TRBJ1-4, with 10 bases that match TRBD1. The trim removed 6 bases at V and 0 bases at J, leaving 10 bases unmatched. Germline lookup yields CDR1 WSHSY and CDR2 SAAADI. This CDR3 region has 18 residues. CDR3 in DNA: TGCGCCAGCAGGAGGGACAGGGGACTCGTTGCAACTAATGAAAAACTGTTTTTT. This gives the protein CASRRDRGLVATNEKLFF.

The chain joins TRBV21-1 to TRBJ1-5; TRBD1, the table's D call, lacks a check against the DNA. TRBV21-1 constitutes a pseudogene. This CDR3 is built from 14 residues. The CDR3: CASSGFSGAQPQHF. Here the CDR3 DNA reads TGTGCCAGCAGCGGTTTTTCAGGGGCCCAGCCCCAGCATTTT.